The text below deals with one TCR beta chain. The antigen it binds to is not known. Base qualities are not recorded, but no much larger clone differs from it by a single base. Other DNA sequences in this sample translate to the same CDR3. TCR CDR3 regions were amplified from genomic DNA by multiplex PCR using the deep immunoSEQ assay. For each cell subset, the extracted genomic DNA was distributed evenly across all wells of several immunoSEQ 96-well plates, and each plate served as one replicate. For sorted subsets, each replicate PCR was loaded with approximately 0.2 ug genomic DNA, equivalent to approximately 27,000 T cell genomes. Purified libraries were quantified with a Qubit 3.0 fluorometer, sized on a Bioanalyzer 2100, and re-quantified with the KAPA Library Quantification kit. Every immunoSEQ 96-well plate was sequenced on a dedicated single-read 150-cycle Illumina NextSeq 550 flow cell. The paper's data handling went like this. Because only junctional sequences without quality scores were contained in the immunoSEQ output, filtering matching that applied to full-length reads could not be performed. Sequences were annotated with PyIR, a Python wrapper for IgBLAST v1.9, and V/J genes and CDR3 were assigned using IMGT germline references. Reads with weak V/J assignments (E-value above 1e-6), missing CDR3, stop codons, out-of-frame junctions, or ambiguous translated residues were removed. V3J clonotypes were defined as sequences sharing an identical inferred V gene, J gene, and CDR3 amino acid sequence. To compute the percentage overlap between repertoires, the number of shared unique clonotypes was divided by the size of the smaller repertoire. Repertoire richness was assessed with RTK rarefaction, the Chao1 estimator, and Recon v2.1 estimates of unobserved clonotypes. For all TCRbeta clonotypes obtained by the gDNA method from several donors, generation probabilities were computed with OLGA. TCRdb took this table from immuneACCESS and kept in-frame rearrangements with V and J called. Such tables lack part of the clones; where checked against another copy, unresolved V genes explain under half of the gap, and the rest is unexplained. The V and J calls and clone size come from that table; D and trimming were worked out from the DNA. This sample has around 1 million clones in its table, and 76% of those were observed once. Clones ranked in the top ten supply about 1.5% of the sample.

The germline V gene encodes CDR1 SGHRS and CDR2 YFSETQ. CDR3 length: 16 amino acids, cysteine to phenylalanine. Kept here is only the CDR3 DNA, which spans 48 bases and is read in frame from base 1. Trimming removed 4 bases from V and 0 bases from J; the gene matches leave 5 bases unexplained. Donors were healthy HIV-negative adults with no recently reported acute infections or vaccinations. Only Caucasian adults living in Nashville, Tennessee, USA were represented among the donors. CD4+ T cells were enriched through magnetic negative selection, after which naive cells were positively selected on CD45RA and the remaining negative fraction served as the memory subset. Blood was obtained by leukapheresis, after which PBMCs were separated by Ficoll-Histopaque density gradient centrifugation and cryopreserved in liquid nitrogen vapor phase. Analytical flow cytometry was used to check the purity and quantity of each magnetically sorted T cell population. Genomic DNA was isolated from every sorted fraction and measured by UV absorbance on a Nanodrop 2000c.

The data stem from a study of shared clonotypes between healthy human individuals (dated by TCRdb to 2020 to 2022). With respect to the entire study: The cohort included three men and two women between 18 and 49 years of age. Per donor, three plates each were used for CD4 naive and CD4 memory, two for CD8 naive, and one for CD8 memory. Blood TCR repertoires of about 5 healthy adults were deeply sequenced to estimate repertoire size and the extent of clonotype sharing between individuals. Libraries were prepared and TCR repertoires were sequenced by different laboratories using diverse techniques, in order to increase sequencing depth and limit assay-specific biases. Each donor's leukapheresis produced roughly between roughly 0.85 and 10 billion PBMCs.

Results the study describes overall, beyond this receptor: When four donors were compared, the shared fraction of clonotypes was about 5.5% for naive CD4, less than 4% for naive CD8, more than 2% for memory CD4, and roughly 0.43% for memory CD8. Pairwise subsampling led to the expectation that sequencing depth would affect the degree of clonotype sharing among donors. Clonotypes shared by all four sorted-subset donors showed higher generation probabilities than non-shared clonotypes. Because the study included a small number of donors, the genetic and exposure-history diversity represented was limited. Incomplete sequencing was indicated by rarefaction of sorted-subset datasets, despite the large sequencing depth. Only blood was sampled, and tissue TCR repertoires likely differ from those in blood. Naive subsets generally had larger estimated clonotype richness than memory subsets.

This receptor was identified in a man between 18 and 29 years old in good health. The rearranged chain carries TRBV5-1 and TRBJ1-4, with TRBD1 identical over 8 junction bases. Source material: memory CD4+ T cells sorted from blood. The cell subset or site label of this sample denotes: CD45RA-negative fraction. The CDR3 is CASSPGQGATNEKLFF. The nucleotide sequence reads TGCGCCAGCAGCCCTGGACAGGGCGCAACTAATGAAAAACTGTTTTTT.